A selection of T cell receptor beta chains follows, all from one sample in a study of blood T cell repertoires in COVID-19. The protocol was immunoSEQ multiplex PCR, while the TCRdb copy is restricted to in-frame clones and leaves out a portion. The sample lists more than 150,000 clones; 80% to 90% were seen once. Sequenced material: peripheral blood. The receptors come from a man between 65 and 85 years old with active or convalescent COVID-19. Each CDR3 is given with its conserved first and last residue. D genes are given only for firm matches. Size tells how often a clone was seen (once, few, many) or the class of an expanded clone, and some rows leave it out.

V	size	D	J	DNA	CDR3
TRBV4-1	NA	NA	TRBJ2-7	TGCGCCAGCAGCCCGGCGGGGAGAATGGGGGAGCAGTACTTC	CASSPAGRMGEQYF
TRBV5-5	NA	TRBD1	TRBJ2-5	TGTGCCAGCAGCTACAGGGGATGGTGGCAAGAGACCCAGTACTTC	CASSYRGWWQETQYF
TRBV4-3	NA	TRBD1	TRBJ2-5	TGCGCCAGCAGCCGTAACAGGGGCCCAGAGACCCAGTACTTC	CASSRNRGPETQYF
TRBV14	NA	TRBD1	TRBJ1-2	TGTGCCAGCAGCCACAGGGGGGATGGCTACACCTTC	CASSHRGDGYTF
TRBV18	NA	NA	TRBJ1-3	TGTGCCAGCTCACCACCGGGCAGGGCTGGAAACACCATATATTTT	CASSPPGRAGNTIYF
TRBV6-5	NA	NA	TRBJ1-2	TGTGCCAGCAACAGGGAGGGGGGCCTCCGCTATGGCTACACCTTC	CASNREGGLRYGYTF
TRBV5-6	NA	NA	TRBJ1-3	TGTGCCAGCAGTATGCAGGGGGGAAACACCATATATTTT	CASSMQGGNTIYF
TRBV6-2/TRBV6-3	NA	TRBD2	TRBJ2-1	TGTGCCAGCAGTCCCCCACTAGCGGGGGGGCCCAATGAGCAGTTCTTC	CASSPPLAGGPNEQFF
TRBV7-2	few	NA	TRBJ1-5	TGTGCCAGCAGCGCCGACATCAATCAGCCCCAGCATTTT	CASSADINQPQHF
TRBV5-1	NA	TRBD1	TRBJ2-7	TGCGCCAGCAGCCTACCCGGGACAGGGACGAACGAGCAGTACTTC	CASSLPGTGTNEQYF
TRBV6-5	once	NA	TRBJ1-1	TGTGCCAGCGCCTATGGGAGGAACACTGAAGCTTTCTTT	CASAYGRNTEAFF
TRBV2	NA	TRBD1	TRBJ1-2	TGTGCCAGCAGTGAAGCCGGGACAGCGGCTGGCTACACCTTC	CASSEAGTAAGYTF
TRBV28	NA	TRBD1	TRBJ1-1	TGTGCCAGCAGTTATCGACAGGGGAAGGGCACTGAAGCTTTCTTT	CASSYRQGKGTEAFF
TRBV6-2/TRBV6-3	NA	TRBD2	TRBJ2-5	TGTGCCAGCAGTTCCCAAAAAGCGGGGGACCGGGAGACCCAGTACTTC	CASSSQKAGDRETQYF